Sequencing of this T cell receptor beta chain was carried out in a study of blood T cell repertoires in COVID-19. Study summary: Italy, Spain and the United States were the sources of the convalescent and acute COVID-19 samples.

With 6 bases removed from V and 7 bases from J, the gap between germline ends came to 15 bases. From germline, CDR1 is MNHNY and CDR2 SVGAGI (reference sequence). The length of the CDR3 is 13 residues. In the original analysis: Reference gene primer amplification yielded estimated nucleated cell counts. The table came from immunoSEQ multiplex PCR; TCRdb's copy has only in-frame clones and leaves some out. Clonal size and the V and J genes are those of that table, whereas D and trimming came from the DNA. The sample comprises about 46,000 clones, 87% of which are singletons, and more than 15% rests with the top ten.

The TCR comes from a human donor in a cohort sampled during active COVID-19. The sample was peripheral blood. The chain has TRBV6-6 and TRBJ1-1; perhaps TRBD1 as D (6 bases). For the CDR3, the DNA is TGTGCCAGCAGGTTCGGGACACCAGATGAAGCTTTCTTT. It encodes CASRFGTPDEAFF.